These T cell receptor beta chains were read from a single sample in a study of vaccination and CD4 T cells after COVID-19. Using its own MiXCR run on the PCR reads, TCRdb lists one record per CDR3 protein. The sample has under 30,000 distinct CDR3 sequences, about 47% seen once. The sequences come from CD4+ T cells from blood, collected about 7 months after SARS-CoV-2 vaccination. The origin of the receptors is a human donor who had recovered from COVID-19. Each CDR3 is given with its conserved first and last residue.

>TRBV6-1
CASSVDGYSNQPQHF
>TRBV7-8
CASSNRVLSEQFF
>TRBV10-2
CASSTQGGGSQHF
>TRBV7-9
CASSSDNEQYF
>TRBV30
CAWSVLKNTEAFF
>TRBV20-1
CSARDRAGYYEQYF
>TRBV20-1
CSARQGAYEQYF
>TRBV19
CASSPSGGTDTQYF
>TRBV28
CASSRLGQTYEQYF
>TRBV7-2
CASSLRDRRLQETQYF
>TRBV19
CASSPRGQFYEQYF
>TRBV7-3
CASSLTGGMRDTQYF
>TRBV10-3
CAISGYGTYEQYF
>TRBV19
CASSMTSTRFQETQYF
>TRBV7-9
CATKTAFF
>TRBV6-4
CASSAEDGYEQYF
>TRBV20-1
CSAITPRGSYNEQFF
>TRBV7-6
CASSLTDSYEQYF
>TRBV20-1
CSASPYEQFF
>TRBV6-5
CASSSRQGTGELFF
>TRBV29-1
CSAGDPGTGVAAFF
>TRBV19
CASSIWDGTDTQYF
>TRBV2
CASSEAGYSSFLDEQFF
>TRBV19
CASSVWRAGGTDTQYF
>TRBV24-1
CATSESGTGIYEQYF
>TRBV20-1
CSAHQRTDTDTQYF
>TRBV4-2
CASSQLIRLGVDSYNEQFF
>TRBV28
CASSSSDWGTEAFF
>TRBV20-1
CSARDGTSGSYEQYF
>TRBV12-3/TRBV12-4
CASSLQPQETQYF
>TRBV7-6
CASSLIPSHQSYEQYF
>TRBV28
CASSLWRRVPIQYF
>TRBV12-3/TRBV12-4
CASARQGFQETQYF
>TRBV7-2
CASSLGSSSYNEQFF
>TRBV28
CASSWRGSSYEQYF
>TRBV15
CATSRRGGGYEQYF
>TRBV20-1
CSATPRRTGAYYGYTF